The 28 T cell receptor beta chains listed next were all sequenced from one sample in a study of beta chain features in type 1 diabetes. Sequencing targeted expressed TCRB transcripts, as all isolated RNA had been reverse transcribed. Profiling relied on immunoSEQ multiplex PCR, and the TCRdb table lists in-frame clones only, not all of them. The data show a few hundred thousand clones, 9.5% to 11% seen once. Sequencing used naive CD4+ T cells from blood. The receptor set was obtained from a woman in her 30s in good health.

The gene calls are TRBV11-1 and TRBJ2-7; TRBD1 might be the D (6 bases). The CDR3 totals 14 residues. Germline V gene sequence: CDR1 SGHAT, CDR2 FQDESV (reference sequence). Trimming left V 4 bases short and J 3 bases short, with 13 bases between. Here the CDR3 reads CASSSAGTIYEQYF. CDR3 nucleotide sequence: TGTGCCAGCAGCTCGGCAGGGACAATCTACGAGCAGTACTTC.

This clone has a handful of counts. The V gene is TRBV5-1, the J gene TRBJ2-7; no clear D gene. There are 12 residues in the CDR3. Germline lookup yields CDR1 SGHRS and CDR2 YFSETQ. With 1 base removed from V and 5 bases from J, the gap between germline ends came to 7 bases. CDR3 DNA sequence: TGCGCCAGCAGCTTGACACCCAACGAGCAGTACTTC. This translates into CASSLTPNEQYF.

CDR3 nucleotide sequence: TGTGCCAGCAGTTTCGACATCTATGGCTACACCTTC. It codes for CASSFDIYGYTF. This chain links TRBV28 with TRBJ1-2; no clear D. Germline-derived CDR1 and CDR2 are MDHEN and SYDVKM. V lost 3 bases and J 4 bases, leaving 6 bases between the germline ends. The CDR3 runs 12 residues.

The V gene is TRBV28, the J gene TRBJ1-3; 7 nucleotides match TRBD1. CDR1 is MDHEN, CDR2 SYDVKM, per germline. The CDR3 contains 16 residues. The V segment lost 5 bases and the J segment 4 bases; nucleotides outside the gene matches: 11. The CDR3 loop reads CASSGGDRASGNTIYF. For the CDR3, the DNA is TGTGCCAGCAGTGGGGGAGACAGGGCCTCGGGAAACACCATATATTTT.

The chain combines TRBV4-3 with TRBJ2-3, with a weak D call TRBD2 (6 bases). The ends were cut back, 3 bases at V and 1 base at J, with 11 bases in the middle. This CDR3 has 15 residues. CDR1 LGHNA and CDR2 YSLEER come from the germline V gene. The DNA of the CDR3 is TGCGCCAGCAGCCAGGTAGCGGAGCGCACAGATACGCAGTATTTT. Residues: CASSQVAERTDTQYF.

The chain employs TRBV7-3 and TRBJ1-2; D call uncertain. The CDR3 has 13 amino acids. The V gene's germline CDR1 is SGHTA and CDR2 FQGTGA. The V end lost 1 base, the J end lost 7 bases, and 10 bases lay between the germline ends. For the CDR3, the DNA is TGTGCCAGCAGCTTAAATGGCGGAATTGGCTACACCTTC. Translated: CASSLNGGIGYTF.

The chain is built from TRBV28 and TRBJ2-7, with 10 bases matching TRBD1. The CDR3 has 15 amino acids. V gave up 7 bases and J gave up 5 bases; unmatched junction bases: 11. The germline gives CDR1 MDHEN, CDR2 SYDVKM. The CDR3 bases are TGTGCCAGCACCCTTCTGACAGGGGGCCGGAACGAGCAGTACTTC. It yields the protein CASTLLTGGRNEQYF.

This clone was picked up a small number of times. The rearrangement joins TRBV29-1 to TRBJ2-1; 7 nucleotides agree with TRBD2. Trimming took 4 bases from V and 6 from J; bases not matched to a gene: 6. The CDR3 runs 13 residues. Germline values: CDR1 SQVTM, CDR2 ANQGSEA. The CDR3, as DNA: TGCAGCGTTGTGGGAGGGGTATCCAATGAGCAGTTCTTC. Translated: CSVVGGVSNEQFF.

The rearrangement links TRBV5-6 to TRBJ2-5; 8 nucleotides match TRBD1. Germline values: CDR1 SGHDT, CDR2 YYEEEE. This CDR3 region has 16 residues. Unmatched junction bases numbered 9, after V lost 2 bases and J lost 3 bases. CDR3 loop: CASSLDQGAVKETQYF. For the CDR3, the DNA is TGTGCCAGCAGCTTAGACCAGGGGGCAGTGAAAGAGACCCAGTACTTC.

This clone was detected a few times. V is TRBV10-3 and J is TRBJ2-1; 9 nucleotides line up with TRBD2. The CDR3 totals 17 residues. The V segment lost 2 bases and the J segment 6 bases; nucleotides outside the gene matches: 11. The germline CDR1 and CDR2 sequences are ENHRY and SYGVKD. The CDR3 reads CAISEALAGGPGNEQFF. The CDR3 nucleotides read TGTGCCATCAGTGAGGCCCTGGCGGGAGGGCCGGGCAATGAGCAGTTCTTC.

In this sample, this clone turned up many times. The V and J genes are TRBV27 and TRBJ2-1, with 9 bases aligning to TRBD2. The V gene end was trimmed by 3 bases and the J gene end by 15 bases; junction bases not matched to a gene: 6. Germline CDR1 is MNHEY and CDR2 is SMNVEV (reference sequence). This CDR3 comprises 12 residues. CDR3 bases: TGTGCCAGCAGTTTGCTAGCGGGATCGTTGTTCTTC. Amino acids: CASSLLAGSLFF.

In its sample, this clone was seen a few times. The chain employs TRBV18 and TRBJ2-7; perhaps TRBD2 as D (6 bases). V lost 6 bases and J lost 2, with 17 bases in between. This CDR3 is built from 15 residues. CDR1 and CDR2 (germline): KGHSH, LQKENI. The CDR3, as DNA: TGTGCCAGCTCGCCGGCGGAGGGAGTCCCCTACGAGCAGTACTTC. Translated, it gives CASSPAEGVPYEQYF.

V usage is TRBV18 and J usage is TRBJ1-1; 7 bases are shared with TRBD1. This CDR3 is 16 amino acids long. V was clipped by 5 bases and J by 3 bases; unmatched bases: 12. In germline, CDR1 is KGHSH, CDR2 LQKENI. The DNA for the CDR3 is TGTGCCAGCTCAAGACAGGGTCTGTCCACCCACACTGAAGCTTTCTTT. Its protein is CASSRQGLSTHTEAFF.

The chain combines TRBV11-2 with TRBJ2-7; TRBD1 matches 11 bases. In germline, CDR1 is SGHAT, CDR2 FQNNGV. This CDR3 is built from 17 residues. The junction had 11 bases not matched to a gene; V was cut back by 7 bases and J by 0 bases. CDR3 in amino acids: CASKQNWGQGDSYEQYF. The CDR3 DNA follows: TGTGCCAGCAAACAAAATTGGGGACAGGGGGACTCCTACGAGCAGTACTTC.

In this sample, this clone turned up a few times. The rearrangement uses TRBV29-1 and TRBJ2-5; 8 bases map to TRBD2. This CDR3 has 13 amino acids. The J segment lost 5 bases and the V segment lost 5 bases, leaving 7 bases of the junction unmatched. Germline V gives CDR1 SQVTM, CDR2 ANQGSEA. CDR3 nucleotides: TGCAGCGTTAGCGGGAGACGGGTGGAGACCCAGTACTTC. Amino acids: CSVSGRRVETQYF.

The J gene is TRBJ1-5, the V gene TRBV28; 8 bases map to TRBD1. V trimming: 6 bases; J trimming: 5 bases; junction bases outside the gene matches: 3. CDR1 and CDR2 from the germline V gene are MDHEN and SYDVKM. CDR3 length equals 13 residues. The CDR3 loop reads CASRQGGYQPQHF. The CDR3 DNA reads TGTGCCAGCAGACAGGGGGGCTATCAGCCCCAGCATTTT.

This chain joins TRBV6-1 and TRBJ2-3; 8 bases match TRBD2. The V gene end was trimmed by 10 bases and the J gene end by 1 base; junction bases not matched to a gene: 4. CDR1 and CDR2 from the germline V gene are MNHNS and SASEGT. The CDR3 is made up of 13 amino acids. In DNA form, the CDR3 reads TGTGCCACCCAGACTAGCGGCACAGATACGCAGTATTTT. Protein: CATQTSGTDTQYF.

This clone turned up a few times. The V call is TRBV7-3, the J call TRBJ2-3; D is perhaps TRBD2 (5 bases). Germline-derived CDR1 and CDR2 are SGHTA and FQGTGA. This CDR3 has 15 amino acids. Trimming removed 5 bases at V and 6 bases at J, with 18 bases between. The CDR3 region is CASSPGSLGSDTQYF. In DNA form, the CDR3 reads TGTGCCAGCAGCCCGGGGAGTTTGGGTTCGGATACGCAGTATTTT.

This clone was recorded many times. This chain uses TRBV7-9 with TRBJ2-7, with 7 bases lining up with TRBD2. V gave up 5 bases and J gave up 3 bases; unmatched junction bases: 1. CDR1 SEHNR and CDR2 FQNEAQ come from the germline V gene (reference sequence). The CDR3 extends over 12 amino acids. CDR3: CASSPSGYEQYF. The CDR3, as DNA: TGTGCCAGCAGCCCTAGCGGCTACGAGCAGTACTTC.

The chain employs TRBV7-2 and TRBJ1-1; D perhaps matches TRBD1 (5 bases). Germline V lookup: CDR1 SGHTA, CDR2 FQGNSA. Between the trimmed V and J ends, which lost 4 bases and 1 base, there was a span of 13 bases. CDR3 length equals 15 residues. The CDR3 region is CASSSVIGANTEAFF. Written as DNA, the CDR3 is TGTGCCAGCAGCTCGGTCATAGGGGCGAACACTGAAGCTTTCTTT.

This clone came up a few times. This chain connects TRBV7-2 to TRBJ2-7; no clear D. The germline CDR1 and CDR2 sequences are SGHTA and FQGNSA. The CDR3 covers 13 residues. Trimming removed 1 base at V and 2 bases at J, with 6 bases between. CDR3 residues: CASSLELTYEQYF. The CDR3 DNA reads TGTGCCAGCAGCTTAGAACTGACCTACGAGCAGTACTTC.

The rearrangement uses TRBV7-2 and TRBJ2-4, with TRBD2 identical over 7 bases. This CDR3 has 11 amino acids. The junction had 5 bases not matched to a gene; V was cut back by 5 bases and J by 13 bases. Germline V gene lookup returns CDR1 SGHTA and CDR2 FQGNSA. The CDR3 protein is CASSPGRLQYF. CDR3 sequence (DNA): TGTGCCAGCAGCCCCGGGAGGTTACAGTACTTC.

This clone was counted only a few times. V and J are TRBV5-1 and TRBJ2-7, with D possibly being TRBD2 (5 bases). Trimming shortened V by 1 base and J by 3 bases, and 17 bases separated the two germline ends. The CDR3 has 16 residues. Per germline, CDR1 SGHRS and CDR2 YFSETQ. The CDR3 loop reads CASSLPIVGGVYEQYF. CDR3 nucleotide sequence: TGCGCCAGCAGCTTGCCCATCGTTGGAGGCGTCTACGAGCAGTACTTC.

V is TRBV4-2 and J is TRBJ2-3, with 9 bases fitting TRBD1. The CDR3 sequence is 21 residues long. CDR1 and CDR2 from the germline V gene are LGHNA and YNFKEQ. After removal of 4 bases from V and 2 bases from J, the junction contained 22 bases not matched to a gene. The CDR3: CASSPAHGTGLIRAPTDTQYF. The CDR3 DNA is TGTGCCAGCAGCCCCGCTCACGGGACAGGGTTAATCAGGGCTCCCACAGATACGCAGTATTTT.

This clone was seen a handful of times. The rearrangement joins TRBV4-2 to TRBJ2-5; 12 bases align to TRBD2. Germline V gene lookup returns CDR1 LGHNA and CDR2 YNFKEQ. This CDR3 region has 17 residues. With V trimmed by 1 base and J by 5 bases, 8 bases remained unmatched. CDR3 sequence reads: CASSQVLAGGPKETQYF. Written as DNA, the CDR3 is TGTGCCAGCAGCCAAGTGCTAGCGGGAGGGCCGAAGGAGACCCAGTACTTC.

J is TRBJ2-1 and V is TRBV6-5; 10 bases are a match to TRBD2. The CDR3 is 15 residues long. The germline CDR1 and CDR2 sequences are MNHEY and SVGAGI. V shed 11 bases and J 9 bases; nucleotides not matched to a gene: 16. The CDR3: CAASRGVAGGLEQFF. The CDR3 DNA sequence: TGTGCCGCCTCCCGGGGGGTAGCGGGAGGACTTGAGCAGTTCTTC.

This clone turned up a few times. This chain connects TRBV7-2 to TRBJ2-3; TRBD2 matches at 11 bases. With 4 bases clipped from V and 5 bases from J, the junction kept 5 bases outside the gene matches. The germline CDR1 and CDR2 sequences are SGHTA and FQGNSA. There are 15 residues in the CDR3. The CDR3 nucleotides are TGTGCCAGCAGCTCGACTAGCGGGATCAGAGATACGCAGTATTTT. It codes for CASSSTSGIRDTQYF.

This clone was observed a few times. The CDR3 sequence: CASSSPTSGYNEQFF. The CDR3, as DNA: TGTGCCAGCAGCTCCCCGACTAGCGGTTACAATGAGCAGTTCTTC. The rearrangement joins TRBV5-4 to TRBJ2-1; 9 nucleotides agree with TRBD2. The CDR3 sequence is 15 residues long. V lost 3 bases to trimming and J lost 4 bases; unmatched junction nucleotides: 5. Per germline, CDR1 SGHNT and CDR2 YYREEE (reference sequence).